The 21 T cell receptor beta chains presented below share a single source sample, sequenced in a study of blood T cell repertoires in COVID-19. Repertoires were generated with immunoSEQ multiplex PCR, while TCRdb's copy carries only in-frame clones and drops some. The repertoire holds 150,000 to 200,000 clones, with 79% as singletons. The specimen was peripheral blood. Source of these receptors: a man aged 55 to 70 with active or convalescent COVID-19.

The CDR3 reads CATQAWDNEQFF. The CDR3 DNA sequence: TGTGCCACCCAGGCCTGGGACAATGAGCAGTTCTTC. V is TRBV15 and J is TRBJ2-1; D not resolved. Germline assignment: CDR1 LNHNV and CDR2 YYDKDF (reference sequence). V shed 8 bases and J shed 5 bases, with 10 bases lying between them. This CDR3 comprises 12 residues.

The chain joins TRBV6-2 or TRBV6-3 to TRBJ1-5, with TRBD1 as a possible D gene (5 bases). This CDR3 has 13 amino acids. Per the germline V gene, CDR1 is MNHEY and CDR2 is SVGEGT. The V end lost 5 bases, the J end lost 7 bases, and 12 bases lay between the germline ends. The CDR3 DNA reads as TGTGCCAGCAGTCAGGGAATGAGGCAGCCCCAGCATTTT. Residues: CASSQGMRQPQHF.

This chain links TRBV18 with TRBJ1-3; D perhaps matches TRBD1 (6 bases). The CDR3 runs to 16 residues. Germline CDR1 reads KGHSH; CDR2 reads LQKENI. Trimming left V 2 bases short and J 0 bases short, with 11 bases between. DNA of the CDR3: TGTGCCAGCTCACCAGAGACAGGTTTCTCTGGAAACACCATATATTTT. Translated, it gives CASSPETGFSGNTIYF.

J is TRBJ1-5 and V is TRBV19, with a weak D call TRBD1 (6 bases). The CDR3 covers 16 residues. Germline assignment: CDR1 LNHDA and CDR2 SQIVND (reference sequence). The ends were cut back, 4 bases at V and 3 bases at J, with 16 bases in the middle. DNA for the CDR3: TGTGCCAGTAGTACCCGTCGCACAGGGACCAATCAGCCCCAGCATTTT. Protein: CASSTRRTGTNQPQHF. Combining the CDR3 with reference TRBV19 and TRBJ1-5 gives the whole variable domain DGGITQSPKYLFRKEGQNVTLSCEQNLNHDAMYWYRQDPGQGLRLIYYSQIVNDFQKGDIAEGYSVSREKKESFPLTVTSAQKNPTAFYLCASSTRRTGTNQPQHFGDGTRLSIL.

The chain carries TRBV7-9 and TRBJ1-1, with D tentatively TRBD1 (5 bases). Germline lookup yields CDR1 SEHNR and CDR2 FQNEAQ (reference sequence). Trimming shortened V by 4 bases and J by 2 bases, and 20 bases separated the two germline ends. The CDR3 spans 17 residues. The CDR3 spells CASSSAFTWGVNTEAFF. Written as DNA, the CDR3 is TGTGCCAGCAGCTCCGCCTTCACGTGGGGGGTAAACACTGAAGCTTTCTTT.

The V and J genes are TRBV4-1 and TRBJ1-5, with 7 positions matching TRBD1. Germline values: CDR1 MGHRA, CDR2 YSYEKL. This CDR3 is 16 amino acids long. Losses at the gene ends were 1 base for V and 7 bases for J; bases not matched to a gene: 10. DNA of the CDR3: TGCGCCAGCAGCCAAGTCTCAGGGGGAATGGGGCAGCCCCAGCATTTT. Amino acids: CASSQVSGGMGQPQHF.

This clone appeared a single time. This chain joins TRBV5-1 and TRBJ1-4, with D unclear. The CDR3 covers 18 residues. Germline CDR1 SGHRS, CDR2 YFSETQ. The V end lost 1 base, the J end lost 0 bases, and 16 bases lay between the germline ends. CDR3: CASSLIGRQGATNEKLFF. In DNA, the CDR3 is TGCGCCAGCAGCTTGATTGGGAGGCAAGGCGCAACTAATGAAAAACTGTTTTTT.

The J gene is TRBJ2-7, the V gene TRBV5-4, with a tentative D call TRBD1 (6 bases). From germline, CDR1 is SGHNT and CDR2 YYREEE (reference sequence). Between the trimmed V and J ends, which lost 4 bases and 5 bases, there was a span of 19 bases. The CDR3 consists of 15 residues. CDR3 protein: CASSPKTGERNEQYF. The CDR3 DNA is TGTGCCAGCAGCCCGAAGACAGGAGAGCGCAACGAGCAGTACTTC.

The chain joins TRBV28 to TRBJ1-2; D is ambiguous. CDR3 length equals 14 residues. Per germline, CDR1 MDHEN and CDR2 SYDVKM. The V and J ends lost 8 bases and 3 bases respectively, with 16 bases between them. This CDR3 reads CASRTAGYDYGYTF. The DNA of the CDR3 is TGTGCCAGCCGGACCGCGGGGTACGACTATGGCTACACCTTC.

This clone was detected a few times. This rearrangement joins TRBV4-2 to TRBJ1-1; 7 positions agree with TRBD1. Unmatched junction bases numbered 8, after V lost 0 bases and J lost 10 bases. Per germline, CDR1 LGHNA and CDR2 YNFKEQ. The CDR3 covers 14 residues. The CDR3 bases are TGTGCCAGCAGCCAAGATCTTGACAGGGTGGTAGCTTTCTTT. Its translation: CASSQDLDRVVAFF.

V usage is TRBV28 and J usage is TRBJ2-5, with TRBD2 as a possible D gene (5 bases). The germline V gene encodes CDR1 MDHEN and CDR2 SYDVKM. The CDR3 extends over 15 amino acids. V was pared by 3 bases and J by 6 bases, with 17 bases between. In DNA form, the CDR3 reads TGTGCCAGCAGTTTTCCCGGGGATACCGAGAAGACCCAGTACTTC. Amino acid sequence: CASSFPGDTEKTQYF.

This clone was detected once. V usage is TRBV10-3 and J usage is TRBJ2-7; 7 bases align to TRBD1. V lost 9 bases to trimming and J lost 3 bases; unmatched junction nucleotides: 14. The CDR3 is 15 residues long. CDR1 ENHRY and CDR2 SYGVKD come from the germline V gene. The CDR3 nucleotides read TGTGCCATAGCCGCCGGGACAGCTATGGACTACGAGCAGTACTTC. Translation: CAIAAGTAMDYEQYF.

The CDR3 is CASSISGFEQFF. CDR3 in DNA: TGTGCCAGCAGCATTAGCGGGTTTGAGCAGTTCTTC. The chain recombines TRBV7-9 with TRBJ2-1; 7 bases are shared with TRBD2. Germline CDR1 SEHNR, CDR2 FQNEAQ (reference sequence). The CDR3 length is 12 residues. The V gene end was trimmed by 5 bases and the J gene end by 9 bases; junction bases not matched to a gene: 4.

This clone was seen more than once but under ten times. V is TRBV10-3 and J is TRBJ1-1; D may be TRBD1 (6 bases). V shed 2 bases and J shed 7 bases, with 20 bases lying between them. CDR1 ENHRY and CDR2 SYGVKD come from the germline V gene. The CDR3 has 16 residues. The CDR3: CAISEVSSGTNHEAFF. CDR3 nucleotides: TGTGCCATCAGTGAGGTCTCGTCCGGGACAAACCATGAAGCTTTCTTT.

The V and J genes are TRBV5-1 and TRBJ1-1; maybe TRBD1 (5 bases). Per germline, CDR1 SGHRS and CDR2 YFSETQ. The CDR3 extends over 15 amino acids. V was trimmed by 0 bases and J by 5 bases, leaving 14 bases between them. The CDR3 nucleotides are TGCGCCAGCAGCTTGGGACGGGGGGTTGAGACTGAAGCTTTCTTT. The encoded protein is CASSLGRGVETEAFF.

This clone has only a few counts. J is TRBJ2-2 and V is TRBV11-3, with TRBD1 matching 7 bases. Unmatched junction bases numbered 5, after V lost 0 bases and J lost 7 bases. The length of the CDR3 is 15 residues. The germline gives CDR1 SGHNT, CDR2 YENEEA. Here the CDR3 DNA reads TGTGCCAGCAGCTTAGAAGGGGGCTTTGGCGGGGAGCTGTTTTTT. As protein: CASSLEGGFGGELFF.

The gene calls are TRBV18 and TRBJ1-3, with 7 positions matching TRBD1. In germline, CDR1 is KGHSH, CDR2 LQKENI. The CDR3 runs to 16 residues. Trimming took 4 bases from V and 0 from J; bases not matched to a gene: 6. CDR3: CASSLGGTNSGNTIYF. Written as DNA, the CDR3 is TGTGCCAGCTCACTAGGGGGCACAAACTCTGGAAACACCATATATTTT.

The gene calls are TRBV14 and TRBJ1-6; D call uncertain. The CDR3 is 15 residues long. Deletions cut 0 bases from V and 7 bases from J, with 10 bases between. Germline CDR1 SGHDN, CDR2 FVKESK. The CDR3 DNA reads TGTGCCAGCAGCCAAGATTCGAGAGGGAATTCACCCCTCCACTTT. Translating gives CASSQDSRGNSPLHF. Based on the CDR3 plus reference TRBV14 and TRBJ1-6, the full variable domain is EAGVTQFPSHSVIEKGQTVTLRCDPISGHDNLYWYRRVMGKEIKFLLHFVKESKQDESGMPNNRFLAERTGGTYSTLKVQPAELEDSGVYFCASSQDSRGNSPLHFGNGTRLTVT.

This clone is a singleton in its sample. The CDR3 DNA sequence: TGCGCCAGCAGCCAAGTGTCTTCAGGGGACAGCTCCTACGAGCAGTACTTC. Its translation is CASSQVSSGDSSYEQYF. This chain links TRBV4-3 with TRBJ2-7; 7 bases align to TRBD1. CDR3 length: 17 residues. Looked up from germline, CDR1 is LGHNA and CDR2 is YSLEER. V gave up 1 base and J gave up 0 bases; unmatched junction bases: 9.

This rearrangement joins TRBV5-4 to TRBJ2-3, with 7 bases that match TRBD2. The CDR3 is 16 amino acids. Germline CDR1 reads SGHNT; CDR2 reads YYREEE (reference sequence). The J segment lost 1 base and the V segment lost 3 bases, leaving 8 bases of the junction unmatched. CDR3 residues: CASSSDGGRGTDTQYF. The DNA for the CDR3 is TGTGCCAGCAGCTCGGACGGCGGGAGAGGCACAGATACGCAGTATTTT.

The chain has TRBV19 and TRBJ1-4; D ambiguous. This CDR3 spans 13 amino acids. V lost 8 bases and J lost 7, with 14 bases in between. Per germline, CDR1 LNHDA and CDR2 SQIVND (reference sequence). The CDR3 loop is CASSYPNGEKLFF. The CDR3 DNA sequence: TGTGCCAGTTCCTATCCTAACGGTGAAAAACTGTTTTTT.